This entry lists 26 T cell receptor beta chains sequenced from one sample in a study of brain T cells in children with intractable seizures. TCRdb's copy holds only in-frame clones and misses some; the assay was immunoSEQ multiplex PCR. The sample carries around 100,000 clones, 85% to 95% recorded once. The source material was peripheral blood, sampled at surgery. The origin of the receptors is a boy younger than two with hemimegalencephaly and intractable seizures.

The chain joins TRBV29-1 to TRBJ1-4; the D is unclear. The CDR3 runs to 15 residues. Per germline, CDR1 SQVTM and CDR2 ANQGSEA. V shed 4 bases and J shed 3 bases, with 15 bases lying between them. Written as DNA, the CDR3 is TGCAGCGTTGCACCCGGGGTGGGCCCTAATGAAAAACTGTTTTTT. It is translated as CSVAPGVGPNEKLFF.

CDR3 in amino acids: CASSRQGVYEQYF. The CDR3 DNA follows: TGTGCCAGCAGCCGTCAGGGAGTCTACGAGCAGTACTTC. The chain joins TRBV6-5 to TRBJ2-7; D may correspond to TRBD1 or TRBD2 (5 bases each). Germline V gene data show CDR1 as MNHEY and CDR2 as SVGAGI. The CDR3 extends over 13 amino acids. Trimming removed 6 bases from V and 3 bases from J, with 12 bases in between.

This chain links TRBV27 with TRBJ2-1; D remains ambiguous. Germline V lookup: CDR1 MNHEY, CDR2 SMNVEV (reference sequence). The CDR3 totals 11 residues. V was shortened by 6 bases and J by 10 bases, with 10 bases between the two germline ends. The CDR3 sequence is CASRTLREQFF. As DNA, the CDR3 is TGTGCCAGCAGGACCCTCAGGGAGCAGTTCTTC.

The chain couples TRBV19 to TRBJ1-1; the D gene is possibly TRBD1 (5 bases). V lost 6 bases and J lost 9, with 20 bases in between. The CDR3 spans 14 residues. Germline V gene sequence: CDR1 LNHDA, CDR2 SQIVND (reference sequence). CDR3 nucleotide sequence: TGTGCCAGTAGCGAGGGACGCCTGGCCGCTAAAGCTTTCTTT. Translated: CASSEGRLAAKAFF. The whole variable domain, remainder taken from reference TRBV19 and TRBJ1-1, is DGGITQSPKYLFRKEGQNVTLSCEQNLNHDAMYWYRQDPGQGLRLIYYSQIVNDFQKGDIAEGYSVSREKKESFPLTVTSAQKNPTAFYLCASSEGRLAAKAFFGQGTRLTVV.

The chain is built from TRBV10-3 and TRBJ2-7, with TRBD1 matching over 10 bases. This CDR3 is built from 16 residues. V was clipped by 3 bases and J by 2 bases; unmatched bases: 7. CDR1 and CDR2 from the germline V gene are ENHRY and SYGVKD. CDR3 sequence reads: CAISDPRDRGAYEQYF. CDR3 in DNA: TGTGCCATCAGTGACCCCCGGGACAGGGGAGCCTACGAGCAGTACTTC.

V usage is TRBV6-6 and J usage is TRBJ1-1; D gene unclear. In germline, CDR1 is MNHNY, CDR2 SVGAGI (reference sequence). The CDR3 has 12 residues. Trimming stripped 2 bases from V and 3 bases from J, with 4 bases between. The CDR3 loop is CASSYRDTEAFF. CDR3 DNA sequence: TGTGCCAGCAGTTACAGGGACACTGAAGCTTTCTTT.

The CDR3 DNA follows: TGTGCCAGCAGTGATCCGGGACTCCCAATCGGGGAGCTGTTTTTT. It specifies CASSDPGLPIGELFF. The chain links TRBV2 to TRBJ2-2; tentative D call: TRBD2 (6 bases). The CDR3 is made up of 15 amino acids. With 3 bases removed from V and 7 bases from J, the gap between germline ends came to 15 bases. Germline V gene sequence: CDR1 SNHLY, CDR2 FYNNEI.

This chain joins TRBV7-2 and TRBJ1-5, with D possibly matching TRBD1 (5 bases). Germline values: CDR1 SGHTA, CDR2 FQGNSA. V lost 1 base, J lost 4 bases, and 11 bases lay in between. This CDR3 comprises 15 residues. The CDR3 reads CASSLDGARNQPQHF. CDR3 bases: TGTGCCAGCAGCTTAGATGGGGCGAGGAATCAGCCCCAGCATTTT.

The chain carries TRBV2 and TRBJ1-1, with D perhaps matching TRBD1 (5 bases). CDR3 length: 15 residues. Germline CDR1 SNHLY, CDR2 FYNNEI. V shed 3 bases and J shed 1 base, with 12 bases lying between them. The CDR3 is CASSERAGRNTEAFF. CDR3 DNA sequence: TGTGCCAGCAGTGAGAGGGCAGGGCGGAACACTGAAGCTTTCTTT. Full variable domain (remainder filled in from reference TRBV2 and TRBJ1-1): EPEVTQTPSHQVTQMGQEVILRCVPISNHLYFYWYRQILGQKVEFLVSFYNNEISEKSEIFDDQFSVERPDGSNFTLKIRSTKLEDSAMYFCASSERAGRNTEAFFGQGTRLTVV.

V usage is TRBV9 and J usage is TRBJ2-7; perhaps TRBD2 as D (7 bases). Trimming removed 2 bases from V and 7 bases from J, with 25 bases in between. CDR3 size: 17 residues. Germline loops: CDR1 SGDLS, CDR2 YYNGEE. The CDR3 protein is CASSVIVEGGGPEEQYF. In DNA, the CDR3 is TGTGCCAGCAGCGTTATTGTTGAAGGGGGAGGGCCGGAGGAGCAGTACTTC.

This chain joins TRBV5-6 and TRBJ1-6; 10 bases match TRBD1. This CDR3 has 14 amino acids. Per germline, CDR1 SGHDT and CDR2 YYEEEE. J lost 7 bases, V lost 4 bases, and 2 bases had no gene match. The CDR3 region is CASSRDRGNSPLHF. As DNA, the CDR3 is TGTGCCAGCAGCAGGGACAGGGGCAATTCACCCCTCCACTTT.

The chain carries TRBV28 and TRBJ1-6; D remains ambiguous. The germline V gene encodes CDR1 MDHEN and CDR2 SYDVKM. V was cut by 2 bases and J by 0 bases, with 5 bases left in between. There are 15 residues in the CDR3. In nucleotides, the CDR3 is TGTGCCAGCAGTTTAGGGAGCTCCTATAATTCACCCCTCCACTTT. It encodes CASSLGSSYNSPLHF.

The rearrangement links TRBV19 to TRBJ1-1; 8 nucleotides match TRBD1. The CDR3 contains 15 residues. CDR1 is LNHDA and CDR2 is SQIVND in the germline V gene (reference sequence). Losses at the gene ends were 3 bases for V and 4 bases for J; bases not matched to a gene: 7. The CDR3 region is CASSIQGAVGTEAFF. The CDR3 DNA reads TGTGCCAGTAGTATCCAGGGGGCAGTTGGCACTGAAGCTTTCTTT.

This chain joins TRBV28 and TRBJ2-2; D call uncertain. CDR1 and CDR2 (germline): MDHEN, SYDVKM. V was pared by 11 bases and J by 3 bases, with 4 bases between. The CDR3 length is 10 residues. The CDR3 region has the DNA TGTGCCGTCGACACCGGGGAGCTGTTTTTT. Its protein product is CAVDTGELFF.

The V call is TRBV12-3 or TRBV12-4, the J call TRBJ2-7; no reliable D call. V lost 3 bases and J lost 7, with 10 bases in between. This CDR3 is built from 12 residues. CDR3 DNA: TGTGCCAGCAGTTTTAATGAGGTGGAGCAGTACTTC. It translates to CASSFNEVEQYF.

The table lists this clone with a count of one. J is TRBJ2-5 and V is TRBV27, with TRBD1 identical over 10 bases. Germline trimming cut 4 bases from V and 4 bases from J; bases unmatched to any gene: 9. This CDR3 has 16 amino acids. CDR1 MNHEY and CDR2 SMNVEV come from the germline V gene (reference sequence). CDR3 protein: CASSSVGTGARETQYF. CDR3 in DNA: TGTGCCAGCAGTTCGGTGGGGACAGGGGCGCGAGAGACCCAGTACTTC.

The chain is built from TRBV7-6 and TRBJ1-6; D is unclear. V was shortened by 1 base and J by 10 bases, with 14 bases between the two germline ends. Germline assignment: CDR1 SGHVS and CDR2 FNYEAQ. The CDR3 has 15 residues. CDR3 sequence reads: CASSLEEGRYSPLHF. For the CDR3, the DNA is TGTGCCAGCAGCTTAGAAGAGGGAAGATACTCACCCCTCCACTTT.

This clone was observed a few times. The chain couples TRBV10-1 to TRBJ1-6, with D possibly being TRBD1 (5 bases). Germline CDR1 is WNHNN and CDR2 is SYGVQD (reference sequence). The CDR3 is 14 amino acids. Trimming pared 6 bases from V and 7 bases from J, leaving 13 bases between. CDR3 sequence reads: CASRPQGSNSPLHF. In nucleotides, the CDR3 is TGCGCCAGCAGGCCGCAGGGTTCCAATTCACCCCTCCACTTT.

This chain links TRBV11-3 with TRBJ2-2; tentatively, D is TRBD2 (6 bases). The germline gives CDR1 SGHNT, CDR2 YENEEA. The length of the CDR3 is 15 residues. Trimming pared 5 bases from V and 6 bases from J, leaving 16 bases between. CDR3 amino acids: CASSPSWGLAGELFF. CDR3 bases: TGTGCCAGCAGCCCAAGCTGGGGACTGGCCGGGGAGCTGTTTTTT.

Here the CDR3 reads CASSSAYNEQFF. The CDR3 DNA reads TGTGCCAGCAGCTCCGCCTACAATGAGCAGTTCTTC. The chain has TRBV11-2 and TRBJ2-1; D not certain. The V and J ends lost 4 bases and 2 bases respectively, with 3 bases between them. Germline V CDR1 and CDR2: SGHAT, FQNNGV. This CDR3 contains 12 residues.

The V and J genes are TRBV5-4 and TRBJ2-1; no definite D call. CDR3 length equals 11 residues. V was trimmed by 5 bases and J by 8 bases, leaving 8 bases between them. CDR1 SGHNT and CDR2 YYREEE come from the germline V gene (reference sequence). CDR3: CASSFLDEQFF. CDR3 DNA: TGTGCCAGCAGTTTTTTAGATGAGCAGTTCTTC.

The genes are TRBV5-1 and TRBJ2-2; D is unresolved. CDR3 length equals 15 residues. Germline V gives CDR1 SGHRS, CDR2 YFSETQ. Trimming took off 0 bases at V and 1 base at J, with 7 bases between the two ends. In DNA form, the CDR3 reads TGCGCCAGCAGCTTGGGGCATCTGAACACCGGGGAGCTGTTTTTT. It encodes CASSLGHLNTGELFF.

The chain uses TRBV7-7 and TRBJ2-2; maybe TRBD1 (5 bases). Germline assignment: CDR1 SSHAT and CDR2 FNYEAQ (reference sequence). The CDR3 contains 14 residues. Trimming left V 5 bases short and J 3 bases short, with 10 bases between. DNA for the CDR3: TGTGCCAGCAGCCCCCTAGGGGACACCGGGGAGCTGTTTTTT. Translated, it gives CASSPLGDTGELFF.

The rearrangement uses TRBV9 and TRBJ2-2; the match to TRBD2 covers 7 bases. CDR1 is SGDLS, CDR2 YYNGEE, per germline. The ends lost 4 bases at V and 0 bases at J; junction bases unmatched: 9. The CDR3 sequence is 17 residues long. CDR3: CASSRATSLANTGELFF. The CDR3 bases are TGTGCCAGCAGCCGCGCGACTAGCCTAGCGAACACCGGGGAGCTGTTTTTT. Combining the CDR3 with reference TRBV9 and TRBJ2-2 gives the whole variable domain DSGVTQTPKHLITATGQRVTLRCSPRSGDLSVYWYQQSLDQGLQFLIQYYNGEERAKGNILERFSAQQFPDLHSELNLSSLELGDSALYFCASSRATSLANTGELFFGEGSRLTVL.

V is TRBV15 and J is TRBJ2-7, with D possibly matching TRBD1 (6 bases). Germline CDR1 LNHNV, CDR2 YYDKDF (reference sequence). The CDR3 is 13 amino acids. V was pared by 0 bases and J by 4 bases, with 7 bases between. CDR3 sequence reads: CATSRDQGYEQYF. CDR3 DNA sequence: TGTGCCACCAGCAGAGATCAGGGGTACGAGCAGTACTTC. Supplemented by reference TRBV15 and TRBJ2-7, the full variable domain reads DAMVIQNPRYQVTQFGKPVTLSCSQTLNHNVMYWYQQKSSQAPKLLFHYYDKDFNNEADTPDNFQSRRPNTSFCFLDIRSPGLGDTAMYLCATSRDQGYEQYFGPGTRLTVT.

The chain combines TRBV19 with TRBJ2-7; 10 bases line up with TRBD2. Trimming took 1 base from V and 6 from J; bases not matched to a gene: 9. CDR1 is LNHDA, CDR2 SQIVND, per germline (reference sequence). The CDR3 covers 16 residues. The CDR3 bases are TGTGCCAGTAGTATAGGAGCGGGAGGGCCGCTCGGCGAGCAGTACTTC. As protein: CASSIGAGGPLGEQYF.